Each of the 26 T cell receptor beta chains below was sequenced from the same sample in a study of CD8 T cells in Susac syndrome. Reverse transcription used roughly 0.45 to 1 ug RNA and random hexamers. TCRdb re-called the immunoSEQ multiplex PCR reads through MiXCR, storing one row per CDR3 protein. The data contain roughly 80,000 distinct CDR3 sequences, just under 95% of them singletons. Sample: CD8+ T cells from PBMCs. Receptors originate from a human donor in good health.

The chain carries TRBV6-5 and TRBJ2-7; 8 bases align to TRBD2. Trimming removed 5 bases from V and 4 bases from J; junction bases left unmatched: 10. Germline values: CDR1 MNHEY, CDR2 SVGAGI. CDR3 length equals 15 residues. The CDR3 region is CASSPRGLAGYEQYV. As DNA, the CDR3 is TGTGCCAGCAGTCCTAGAGGACTAGCTGGATACGAGCAGTACGTC.

The chain links TRBV6-5 to TRBJ1-2, with 8 bases lining up with TRBD1. CDR1 is MNHEY, CDR2 SVGAGI, per germline. V lost 2 bases to trimming and J lost 6 bases; unmatched junction nucleotides: 8. The CDR3 is 15 amino acids. The DNA for the CDR3 is TGTGCCAGCAGTTACCAGACAGGGGATTTTAATGGCTACACCTTC. It is translated as CASSYQTGDFNGYTF.

This chain connects TRBV7-2 to TRBJ2-2, with TRBD2 matching over 10 bases. CDR3 length: 16 residues. The germline V gene encodes CDR1 SGHTA and CDR2 FQGNSA. Unmatched junction bases numbered 9, after V lost 8 bases and J lost 3 bases. The CDR3 region is CASQGGLAKYTGELFF. DNA of the CDR3: TGTGCCAGCCAGGGGGGACTAGCGAAGTACACCGGGGAGCTGTTTTTT.

The chain carries TRBV4-1 and TRBJ1-5; D gene unclear. The germline V gene encodes CDR1 MGHRA and CDR2 YSYEKL. V was pared by 4 bases and J by 4 bases, with 8 bases between. This CDR3 is built from 13 residues. CDR3 nucleotide sequence: TGCGCCAGCAGCCCCGAGAGGAATCAGCCCCAGCATTTT. This gives the protein CASSPERNQPQHF.

V and J are TRBV12-3 or TRBV12-4 and TRBJ1-2; TRBD1 agrees at 10 bases. Unmatched junction bases numbered 11, after V lost 5 bases and J lost 8 bases. This CDR3 is 15 amino acids long. CDR3 loop: CASSPFPGQGPGYTF. The CDR3 DNA follows: TGTGCCAGCAGTCCCTTCCCGGGACAGGGGCCAGGCTACACCTTC.

This chain uses TRBV3-1 with TRBJ2-1; D ambiguous. V was pared by 0 bases and J by 4 bases, with 28 bases between. The germline CDR1 and CDR2 sequences are LGHDT and YNNKEL (reference sequence). The CDR3 is made up of 21 amino acids. CDR3 DNA: TGTGCCAGCAGCCAAGAGCGCATAGAGCCTTCGATACCGCACAATTACAATGAGCAGTTCTTC. This translates into CASSQERIEPSIPHNYNEQFF.

The chain uses TRBV9 and TRBJ2-1, with no clear D. The CDR3 loop spans 12 amino acids. The V gene lost 4 bases and the J gene lost 7 bases, with 9 bases spanning the gap. Germline-derived CDR1 and CDR2 are SGDLS and YYNGEE. CDR3 bases: TGTGCCAGCAGCTTACTGCCAAATGAGCAGTTCTTC. Protein: CASSLLPNEQFF. The full variable domain, completed using reference TRBV9 and TRBJ2-1, is DSGVTQTPKHLITATGQRVTLRCSPRSGDLSVYWYQQSLDQGLQFLIQYYNGEERAKGNILERFSAQQFPDLHSELNLSSLELGDSALYFCASSLLPNEQFFGPGTRLTVL.

The chain recombines TRBV6-2 or TRBV6-3 with TRBJ1-2; the match to TRBD1 covers 7 bases. Germline values: CDR1 MNHEY, CDR2 SVGEGT. CDR3 length equals 15 residues. After removal of 8 bases from V and 4 bases from J, the junction contained 13 bases not matched to a gene. This CDR3 is CASEWAGGPVYGYTF. The CDR3 region has the DNA TGTGCCAGCGAATGGGCAGGGGGGCCCGTCTATGGCTACACCTTC.

This chain connects TRBV7-9 to TRBJ2-7; the D call may be TRBD1 or TRBD2 (5 bases each). V lost 0 bases and J lost 2, with 5 bases in between. The V gene's germline CDR1 is SEHNR and CDR2 FQNEAQ (reference sequence). The CDR3 length is 13 residues. The CDR3 sequence is CASSLAGAYEQYV. CDR3 in DNA: TGTGCCAGCAGCTTAGCGGGGGCCTACGAGCAGTACGTC.

The genes are TRBV28 and TRBJ2-7; D tentatively fits TRBD1 or TRBD2 (5 bases each). This CDR3 is 13 amino acids long. V shed 8 bases and J shed 3 bases, with 14 bases lying between them. Germline-derived CDR1 and CDR2 are MDHEN and SYDVKM. CDR3 sequence (DNA): TGTGCCAGCGGGACGGGTAACCTCTACGAGCAGTACGTC. Amino acids: CASGTGNLYEQYV.

V usage is TRBV9 and J usage is TRBJ2-1, with 9 bases that match TRBD2. The CDR3 consists of 20 residues. The V gene end was trimmed by 0 bases and the J gene end by 7 bases; junction bases not matched to a gene: 20. Germline-derived CDR1 and CDR2 are SGDLS and YYNGEE. Here the CDR3 DNA reads TGTGCCAGCAGCGTAGTCCCTCGGCCTAGCGGGATCGGTGCCGGGAATGAGCAGTTCTTC. It is translated as CASSVVPRPSGIGAGNEQFF.

This sequence joins TRBV4-1 and TRBJ1-5; possibly TRBD1 for D (6 bases). This CDR3 comprises 13 residues. The germline gives CDR1 MGHRA, CDR2 YSYEKL. The CDR3 bases are TGCGCAGCGGGGGCAGCGCTAAATCAGCCCCAGCATTTT. It codes for CAAGAALNQPQHF.

The chain uses TRBV5-1 and TRBJ2-1; D gene unclear. The CDR3 length is 11 residues. V dropped 6 bases and J dropped 10 bases, with 11 bases sitting between them. CDR1 is SGHRS, CDR2 YFSETQ, per germline. CDR3 DNA sequence: TGCGCCAGCACCCAAGGAAACGAGCAGTTCTTC. Translation gives CASTQGNEQFF.

V is TRBV20-1 and J is TRBJ1-1; D unresolved. Germline V CDR1 and CDR2: DFQATT, SNEGSKA (reference sequence). The CDR3 extends over 17 amino acids. Trimming took off 0 bases at V and 4 bases at J, with 21 bases between the two ends. This CDR3 is CSARDSVSYKGPTEAFF. CDR3 bases: TGCAGTGCTAGAGATTCCGTATCCTACAAGGGCCCCACTGAAGCTTTCTTT.

The chain employs TRBV5-1 and TRBJ1-1; D is undetermined. V was pared by 8 bases and J by 5 bases, with 19 bases between. Germline V CDR1 and CDR2: SGHRS, YFSETQ. This CDR3 region has 14 residues. The CDR3 bases are TGCGCCAGTAGTCCGGCTCCCGAGGCAACTGAAGCTTTCTTT. Its protein product is CASSPAPEATEAFF.

The V gene is TRBV6-5, the J gene TRBJ2-1; tentative D call: TRBD2 (5 bases). The V and J ends lost 0 bases and 1 base respectively, with 7 bases between them. The CDR3 contains 15 residues. CDR1 is MNHEY and CDR2 is SVGAGI in the germline V gene. In DNA, the CDR3 is TGTGCCAGCAGTTACTCAGGGAGTTCCTACAATGAGCAGTTCTTC. It specifies CASSYSGSSYNEQFF.

The rearrangement uses TRBV4-1 and TRBJ2-4; the D gene is possibly TRBD2 (6 bases). Germline V gene sequence: CDR1 MGHRA, CDR2 YSYEKL. The V end lost 4 bases, the J end lost 4 bases, and 11 bases lay between the germline ends. The CDR3 runs 14 residues. The CDR3 nucleotides read TGCGCCAGCAGCCTCGGGACTGGGAAAAACATTCAGTACTTC. Translating it yields CASSLGTGKNIQYF.

The V and J genes are TRBV6-5 and TRBJ1-2, with D maybe TRBD1 (6 bases). CDR1 is MNHEY, CDR2 SVGAGI, per germline. The ends were cut back, 4 bases at V and 7 bases at J, with 16 bases in the middle. This CDR3 comprises 14 residues. The CDR3 DNA reads TGTGCCAGCAGTTCCGCCGAGGACAGCCTTGGCTACACCTTC. Its translation is CASSSAEDSLGYTF.

The chain couples TRBV10-2 to TRBJ1-5; no clear D gene. V was cut by 1 base and J by 8 bases, with 12 bases left in between. This CDR3 has 14 residues. Germline CDR1 is WSHSY and CDR2 is SAAADI. CDR3 sequence reads: CASSEFALSEPQHF. CDR3 DNA sequence: TGCGCCAGCAGTGAGTTCGCGCTATCCGAGCCCCAGCATTTT.

The chain combines TRBV6-6 with TRBJ2-7; D might be TRBD1 or TRBD2, each matching 5 bases. This CDR3 comprises 13 residues. Germline assignment: CDR1 MNHNY and CDR2 SVGAGI (reference sequence). V gave up 2 bases and J gave up 6 bases, with 11 bases separating them. The CDR3, as DNA: TGTGCCAGCAGTTACGTGGGGGTGGGCGAGCAGTACGTC. It specifies CASSYVGVGEQYV.

This clonotype turned up a few times. The chain is built from TRBV7-9 and TRBJ2-1; D unclear. Trimming stripped 3 bases from V and 6 bases from J, with 6 bases between. Germline-derived CDR1 and CDR2 are SEHNR and FQNEAQ (reference sequence). This CDR3 has 12 residues. CDR3 sequence (DNA): TGTGCCAGCAGCTTGGGTGTCAATGAGCAGTTCTTC. Translating it yields CASSLGVNEQFF.

The chain couples TRBV27 to TRBJ1-1; D call uncertain. Germline V gives CDR1 MNHEY, CDR2 SMNVEV (reference sequence). The CDR3 length is 12 residues. Trimming shortened V by 7 bases and J by 7 bases, and 13 bases separated the two germline ends. The CDR3 DNA reads TGTGCCAGCATAGGTAGTAGACATGAAGCTTTCTTT. Protein product: CASIGSRHEAFF.

In this sample, this clonotype turned up once. The rearrangement joins TRBV2 to TRBJ1-2; D is undetermined. The germline gives CDR1 SNHLY, CDR2 FYNNEI. V shed 8 bases and J shed 4 bases, with 5 bases lying between them. This CDR3 is 10 amino acids long. The CDR3 here is CASSLYGYTF. CDR3 DNA: TGTGCCAGCTCCCTCTATGGCTACACCTTC.

The chain links TRBV16 to TRBJ2-7; the D is unclear. CDR1 and CDR2 (germline): KGHSY, FQNENV. Trimming left V 0 bases short and J 1 base short, with 7 bases between. The CDR3 runs to 14 residues. CDR3 region: CASSQSGESYEQYF. The CDR3 DNA sequence: TGTGCCAGCAGCCAATCCGGCGAGTCCTACGAGCAGTACTTC. Full variable domain (remainder filled in from reference TRBV16 and TRBJ2-7): GEEVAQTPKHLVRGEGQKAKLYCAPIKGHSYVFWYQQVLKNEFKFLISFQNENVFDETGMPKERFSAKCLPNSPCSLEIQATKLEDSAVYFCASSQSGESYEQYFGPGTRLTVT.

The CDR3 DNA is TGTGCCATGGGACCGGGACTAGCGGGGGGGCGAGATACGCAGTATTTT. This codes for CAMGPGLAGGRDTQYF. The V call is TRBV10-3, the J call TRBJ2-3, with 16 bases that match TRBD2. The CDR3 is made up of 16 amino acids. Germline CDR1 ENHRY, CDR2 SYGVKD. J was trimmed by 5 bases and V by 9 bases; bases with no gene match: 8.

The chain carries TRBV7-8 and TRBJ2-5; 9 nucleotides match TRBD2. Germline values: CDR1 SGHVS, CDR2 FQNEAQ. This CDR3 contains 15 residues. The V segment lost 3 bases and the J segment 0 bases; nucleotides outside the gene matches: 2. The CDR3 is CASSLKRGDQETQYF. The DNA of the CDR3 is TGTGCCAGCAGCTTGAAGCGGGGGGACCAAGAGACCCAGTACTTC. Drawing the rest from reference TRBV7-8 and TRBJ2-5, the complete variable domain is GAGVSQSPRYKVAKRGQDVALRCDPISGHVSLFWYQQALGQGPEFLTYFQNEAQLDKSGLPSDRFFAERPEGSVSTLKIQRTQQEDSAVYLCASSLKRGDQETQYFGPGTRLLVL.